This T cell receptor (beta chain) was retrieved from a study of post-analysis software for immune sequencing data. Note on this clonotype: Its antigen is not known.

Study-wide results and limits: Controls' normalized Chao1 diversity significantly exceeded that of multiple sclerosis patients.

Unique molecular identifiers were carried by the TCR beta cDNA libraries. Researchers reported roughly 0.5 million cDNA molecules coming from around 1 to 10 million T cells. TCRdb redid the calling of the PCR reads with MiXCR, one entry per CDR3 protein. The repertoire includes 700,000 to 900,000 distinct CDR3 sequences, more than 45% of them detected once, and 4.9% sits in the top ten. Sequencing used blood. This receptor was taken from a girl aged 10-17 years with multiple sclerosis.

CDR3 in amino acids: CATSGGTDGGEAFF. The DNA of the CDR3 is TGTGCCACCAGTGGTGGGACAGACGGAGGTGAAGCTTTCTTT. The genes are TRBV24-1 and TRBJ1-1, with 7 positions matching TRBD1. The germline V gene encodes CDR1 KGHDR and CDR2 SFDVKD. There are 14 residues in the CDR3. Trimming at V came to 5 bases and at J to 7 bases, leaving 9 bases not matched to a gene.